This note documents a single T cell receptor (beta chain) sequence. Its target is unknown. J was trimmed by 3 bases and V by 3 bases; bases with no gene match: 6. CDR3 size: 15 residues. Looked up from germline, CDR1 is SGHTS and CDR2 is YDEGEE. PCR was performed using 60 Vbeta and 13 Jbeta primers. Clones were read by immunoSEQ multiplex PCR, and TCRdb kept only the in-frame ones, dropping some. In the table there are under 200,000 clones, about 85% of which are singletons. The data derive from a study of cytomegalovirus exposure and HLA in healthy donors. Study-level points and caveats: In vitro data verified a few CMV-associated chains as specific for CMV antigens. Association of a missense DCLRE1C variant with TCR beta V- and J-gene trimming was reported in a later analysis.

Sequencing was done on a sample of PBMCs. The chain recombines TRBV5-8 with TRBJ1-5, with 7 bases identical to TRBD1. This TCR came from a man aged 18 to 29 in good health and CMV-seronegative. CDR3 DNA sequence: TGTGCCAGCAGCTCCCGGGACAGTTACAATCAGCCCCAGCATTTT. This translates into CASSSRDSYNQPQHF.